This is a list of T cell receptor beta chains from one sample in a study of T cells expressing NK-cell markers. TCRdb re-called the 5' RACE reads and shows each CDR3 protein once, DNA omitted. Here the sample table reports roughly 390,000 distinct CDR3 sequences. The source material was blood T cells: a sorted CD56 or NKG2C T cell subset, CD4+ or CD8+ T cells, or bulk PBMC T cells (not recorded which). These receptors were taken from a woman aged 45-65 years in good health. The CDR3 runs from the conserved cysteine through the conserved F or W.

TRBJ2-1 TRBV10-3 CAISASGGHNEQFF
TRBJ2-5 TRBV20-1 CSAREVGGPVQETQYF
TRBJ1-1 TRBV25-1 CAGAGPGTEAFF
TRBJ2-4 TRBV30 CAWSISLARGIQYF
TRBJ2-5 TRBV12-3/TRBV12-4 CASSPQRGGRQETQYF
TRBJ2-2 TRBV20-1 CSAREGAGGTGELFF
TRBJ2-5 TRBV20-1 CSAALAGETQYF
TRBJ1-1 TRBV10-3 CATTPVRGGTEAFF
TRBJ2-1 TRBV12-3/TRBV12-4 CASSPRGVWANEQFF
TRBJ1-1 TRBV15 CATQGARGTEAFF
TRBJ2-1 TRBV4-1 CASSQDLDRGRNEQFF
TRBJ2-1 TRBV27 CASSPTVVNEQFF
TRBJ1-2 TRBV12-3/TRBV12-4 CASSLAQRGGYTF
TRBJ2-2 TRBV5-6 CASSKRTGAGELFF
TRBJ1-6 TRBV6-5 CASSYGDLGNSPLHF
TRBJ1-2 TRBV20-1 CSARKGAGYGYTF
TRBJ2-6 TRBV19 CASSQQTLGANVLTF
TRBJ2-3 TRBV11-2 CASTPKPRSTQYF
TRBJ2-5 TRBV4-1 CASSQGPLTGRETQYF
TRBJ2-5 TRBV4-1 CASSQDGGVQETQYF
TRBJ1-1 TRBV12-3/TRBV12-4 CASQTTTGLRTEAFF
TRBJ2-3 TRBV11-1 CASSFGRYTDTQYF
TRBJ2-1 TRBV7-9 CASSRDSSSFF
TRBJ2-7 TRBV5-1 CASSLEEGIEQYF
TRBJ2-3 TRBV12-3/TRBV12-4 CASRPDLAGVRHYTDTQYF
TRBJ1-5 TRBV20-1 CSARDLSGGDQPQHF
TRBJ2-7 TRBV2 CAKQGDRDYEQYF
TRBJ1-4 TRBV18 CASSPWDNDEKLFF